The T cell receptor beta chain under discussion was sequenced for a study of T cell responses to AZD1222 COVID-19 vaccine. General study findings and limits: Donor demographics were predominantly white British with a female majority; clonal diversity may be underestimated. Sampling captured repertoires only after the peak T cell response.

The germline gives CDR1 SGHVS, CDR2 FNYEAQ. This CDR3 contains 11 residues. V lost 5 bases and J lost 11, with 12 bases in between. In regard to this clone: The antigen is not known.

Clones were read by immunoSEQ multiplex PCR, and TCRdb kept only the in-frame ones, dropping some. The data contain approximately 130,000 clones, 70% to 90% of them singletons. Doses given second, at about 4 or about 12 weeks, were pooled. The starting material was peripheral blood, obtained 28 days after the second AZD1222 dose. V is TRBV7-6 and J is TRBJ1-1, with a possible D match to TRBD1 (6 bases). The sequence derives from an adult who received the AZD1222 COVID-19 vaccine. DNA for the CDR3: TGTGCCAGCAGCCTGACGGGGGCCGCTTTCTTT. Protein: CASSLTGAAFF.